The rows below give T cell receptor beta chains drawn from one sample of a study of T cell changes during pregnancy in multiple sclerosis. This table comes from immunoSEQ multiplex PCR, and its TCRdb copy is limited to in-frame clones, with some not included. The sample shows tens of thousands of clones, 93% of them seen only once. The starting material was peripheral blood, obtained after pregnancy. All receptors derive from a female donor with multiple sclerosis, enrolled in a pregnancy study. Both conserved end residues are part of each CDR3. Each record gives: J gene, V gene, CDR3 protein.

j_gene: TRBJ2-1; v_gene: TRBV28; CDR3aa: CASSLGGETREHNEQFF
j_gene: TRBJ2-1; v_gene: TRBV18; CDR3aa: CASSPPRGGHYNEQFF
j_gene: TRBJ2-5; v_gene: TRBV7-6; CDR3aa: CASSDSSGQTQYF
j_gene: TRBJ2-7; v_gene: TRBV7-6; CDR3aa: CASSRTSGSIYEQYF
j_gene: TRBJ2-5; v_gene: TRBV5-1; CDR3aa: CASSYRTAAETQYF
j_gene: TRBJ2-2; v_gene: TRBV11-1; CDR3aa: CASNLAGAGGELFF
j_gene: TRBJ2-3; v_gene: TRBV13; CDR3aa: CASSLGLAGTDTQYF
j_gene: TRBJ2-3; v_gene: TRBV2; CDR3aa: CASSPGSIDADTQYF
j_gene: TRBJ2-1; v_gene: TRBV27; CDR3aa: CASSFGGPYNEQFF
j_gene: TRBJ1-2; v_gene: TRBV9; CDR3aa: CASSPLQGNGYTF
j_gene: TRBJ2-1; v_gene: TRBV5-4; CDR3aa: CASSLPGLAGGNYNEQFF
j_gene: TRBJ2-1; v_gene: TRBV5-6; CDR3aa: CASSVRLAGGDNEQFF
j_gene: TRBJ2-5; v_gene: TRBV4-1; CDR3aa: CASSQDWALKETQYF
j_gene: TRBJ2-7; v_gene: TRBV6-5; CDR3aa: CASSYSTGGEQYF
j_gene: TRBJ2-1; v_gene: TRBV9; CDR3aa: CASSAGPGLERNEQFF
j_gene: TRBJ2-1; v_gene: TRBV4-3; CDR3aa: CASSQGLAGVYEQFF
j_gene: TRBJ1-2; v_gene: TRBV9; CDR3aa: CASSVARSYGYTF
j_gene: TRBJ2-2; v_gene: TRBV7-3; CDR3aa: CASSLGPSSGELFF
j_gene: TRBJ1-1; v_gene: TRBV28; CDR3aa: CASSLGRSGAFF
j_gene: TRBJ2-7; v_gene: TRBV18; CDR3aa: CASSPRQGANYEQYF
j_gene: TRBJ2-7; v_gene: TRBV10-3; CDR3aa: CAIGQPREQYF
j_gene: TRBJ2-2; v_gene: TRBV19; CDR3aa: CATIDRGTGTGELFF
j_gene: TRBJ2-5; v_gene: TRBV13; CDR3aa: CASSLVTGTGNQETQYF
j_gene: TRBJ2-1; v_gene: TRBV4-1; CDR3aa: CASSQDMSSAAYNEQFF
j_gene: TRBJ2-1; v_gene: TRBV9; CDR3aa: CASSVEAALYNEQFF
j_gene: TRBJ1-5; v_gene: TRBV7-2; CDR3aa: CASSPTGGSNQPQHF
j_gene: TRBJ2-7; v_gene: TRBV28; CDR3aa: CASSPATGIYEQYF
j_gene: TRBJ2-5; v_gene: TRBV5-4; CDR3aa: CASSLVIQGKEETQYF
j_gene: TRBJ2-6; v_gene: TRBV4-2; CDR3aa: CASSQRRTPASGANVLTF
j_gene: TRBJ2-7; v_gene: TRBV5-5; CDR3aa: CASRPGLAGGRWDEQYF
j_gene: TRBJ1-4; v_gene: TRBV5-1; CDR3aa: CASSPRALLGEKLFF
j_gene: TRBJ2-1; v_gene: TRBV7-3; CDR3aa: CASSLRTAITYNEQFF
j_gene: TRBJ2-1; v_gene: TRBV5-1; CDR3aa: CASRPGLAVSYNEQFF
j_gene: TRBJ2-7; v_gene: TRBV9; CDR3aa: CASSAAGTGDYEQYF
j_gene: TRBJ2-7; v_gene: TRBV18; CDR3aa: CASSLQSRPYEQYF
j_gene: TRBJ2-5; v_gene: TRBV5-4; CDR3aa: CASSVAGGETQYF
j_gene: TRBJ2-1; v_gene: TRBV5-4; CDR3aa: CASASGGSYNEQFF
j_gene: TRBJ1-3; v_gene: TRBV28; CDR3aa: CASSLRAHGNTIYF
j_gene: TRBJ1-1; v_gene: TRBV19; CDR3aa: CASSHRTGGNTEAFF
j_gene: TRBJ2-2; v_gene: TRBV7-9; CDR3aa: CASSLTGTGELFF
j_gene: TRBJ2-3; v_gene: TRBV7-9; CDR3aa: CASSSHVEREEVDTQYF
j_gene: TRBJ2-7; v_gene: TRBV29-1; CDR3aa: CSVLLGLAGGGSYEQYF
j_gene: TRBJ1-4; v_gene: TRBV7-2; CDR3aa: CASSLDGGNEKLFF
j_gene: TRBJ1-1; v_gene: TRBV4-1; CDR3aa: CASSQGDRIETEAFF
j_gene: TRBJ2-5; v_gene: TRBV5-1; CDR3aa: CASRTRGLSFLETQYF
j_gene: TRBJ2-1; v_gene: TRBV6-1; CDR3aa: CASSLSYNEQFF
j_gene: TRBJ1-1; v_gene: TRBV11-1; CDR3aa: CASSIRTALNTEAFF
j_gene: TRBJ2-5; v_gene: TRBV30; CDR3aa: CAWSGGNQETQYF
j_gene: TRBJ1-1; v_gene: TRBV10-3; CDR3aa: CAISGQQGTGRDKAFF
j_gene: TRBJ2-2; v_gene: TRBV28; CDR3aa: CASSLPLRAGELFF
j_gene: TRBJ2-7; v_gene: TRBV11-2; CDR3aa: CASSGVTGQLSYEQYF
j_gene: TRBJ1-5; v_gene: TRBV6-6; CDR3aa: CASRGQYSNQPQHF
j_gene: TRBJ2-1; v_gene: TRBV2; CDR3aa: CASSLAGSSYNEQFF
j_gene: TRBJ2-7; v_gene: TRBV7-6; CDR3aa: CASSPQIPASGQYEQYF
j_gene: TRBJ1-4; v_gene: TRBV6-7; CDR3aa: CASGRQGGEKLFF
j_gene: TRBJ2-1; v_gene: TRBV7-9; CDR3aa: CASSPASFSYNEQFF
j_gene: TRBJ1-6; v_gene: TRBV30; CDR3aa: CAWSVGAGRGSPLHF
j_gene: TRBJ2-7; v_gene: TRBV4-3; CDR3aa: CASSQGTSGSKSYEQYF
j_gene: TRBJ1-1; v_gene: TRBV27; CDR3aa: CASTGQGNTEAFF
j_gene: TRBJ2-1; v_gene: TRBV7-9; CDR3aa: CASSPRQGARNEQFF